This T cell receptor beta chain was sequenced for a study of T cell repertoires in cytomegalovirus infection (dated 2019 in TCRdb). As for the study more broadly: Donor HLA type was relevant to the analysis, because carriage of CMV infection together with the matching HLA type was indicated by public TCR beta signatures. What the work shows at the level of the full study, not this receptor alone: Cumulative frequency of public TCR beta family members discriminated carriers of CMV infection plus the relevant HLA type in this cohort and an independent roughly 330-donor cohort. The ex vivo response was dominated by HLA-C-restricted CMV-specific TCR beta clonotypes, which also provided the single most frequent clonotype in two of eight donors.

The data were produced on an Illumina HiSeq 1500. Starting from the raw public reads, TCRdb applied fastp trimming at Q25, assembled clones with MiXCR and retained in-frame beta chains. Rows matching on CDR3 protein sequence are summarized as one entry with the most common DNA and genes. The sample table lists fewer than 550,000 distinct CDR3 sequences, 15% to 20% of them with a count of one. 20% to 30% of the sample goes to the ten largest clones. The germline V gene sets CDR1 to ENHRY and CDR2 to SYGVKD. V is reduced by 7 bases and J by 5 bases, leaving a spacing of 14 bases between them. The CDR3 spans 13 residues, from the cysteine through the phenylalanine. Only the CDR3 part of the read is kept: 39 bases, read in frame from the first base. As to this clonotype: The antigen it recognizes is unknown. Per-nucleotide qualities are absent, and no much larger clonotype sits a single base away.

The clonotype comes from a human donor in good health (CMV status not recorded). Some clones in this sample may be carry-over from other donors' samples. The chain employs TRBV10-3 and TRBJ1-2; TRBD1 could be the D gene, as 5 bases match. Input material: CD8+ T cells from PBMCs. The nucleotides are TGTGCCATCAATCCAGGGTACCTTTATGGCTACACCTTC. The resulting protein is CAINPGYLYGYTF.